Listed below are T cell receptor beta chains from one sample, sequenced in a study of blood T cell repertoires in COVID-19. Assay used: immunoSEQ multiplex PCR; TCRdb lists only in-frame clones, some missing. The sample lists roughly 500,000 clones, approximately 91% occurring once. The sequencing input was PBMCs or T cells enriched from blood (not recorded which). The receptors were sampled from a woman in her fifties or sixties who had recovered from COVID-19. CDR3s include the opening cysteine and the closing phenylalanine or tryptophan. The D gene is left open where the match is weak. Part of the rows lack a size; the others show once, few, many or a class for expanded clones.

clone_size j_call d_call v_call cdr3_aa cdr3_nt
. TRBJ2-5 TRBD2 TRBV5-4 CASSSLAGAPGRYQETQYF TGTGCCAGCAGCTCGCTAGCGGGGGCCCCGGGAAGGTACCAAGAGACCCAGTACTTC
. TRBJ1-5 . TRBV21-1 CASSKALLGTGNQPQHF TGTGCCAGCAGCAAAGCGCTTTTAGGGACAGGCAATCAGCCCCAGCATTTT
. TRBJ2-1 . TRBV7-9 CASSLLADNNEQFF TGTGCCAGCAGCTTATTGGCGGACAACAATGAGCAGTTCTTC
. TRBJ1-2 . TRBV21-1 CAGPRASRDYGYTF TGTGCCGGGCCGAGGGCCTCAAGGGACTATGGCTACACCTTC
. TRBJ2-1 TRBD1 TRBV11-2 CASSLGQGFYNEQFF TGTGCCAGCAGCTTGGGACAGGGATTTTACAATGAGCAGTTCTTC
. TRBJ2-7 TRBD1 TRBV4-2 CASSRDRGSYEQYF TGTGCCAGCAGCCGGGACAGGGGCTCCTACGAGCAGTACTTC
. TRBJ1-2 . TRBV2 CASSEPRHDGYTF TGTGCCAGCAGTGAACCCCGACACGATGGCTACACCTTC
. TRBJ2-3 TRBD2 TRBV19 CASSMRPGLAGGLKDTQYF TGTGCCAGTAGTATGAGACCGGGACTAGCGGGGGGGCTCAAAGATACGCAGTATTTT
. TRBJ2-1 . TRBV5-6 CASSLGRQAAYNEQFF TGTGCCAGCAGCTTGGGAAGACAGGCCGCCTACAATGAGCAGTTCTTC
. TRBJ2-5 TRBD2 TRBV3-1/TRBV3-2 CASSQLGLAETQYF TGTGCCAGCAGCCAACTCGGACTAGCAGAGACCCAGTACTTC
. TRBJ1-1 . TRBV5-1 CASSLVSDAAEAFF TGCGCCAGCAGCTTGGTAAGCGATGCCGCTGAAGCTTTCTTT
. TRBJ2-2 TRBD1 TRBV5-6 CASSFGTGVTGELFF TGTGCCAGCAGCTTTGGGACAGGGGTCACCGGGGAGCTGTTTTTT
. TRBJ2-3 TRBD2 TRBV5-1 CASSLASGGSTDTQYF TGCGCCAGCAGCTTGGCATCCGGGGGGAGCACAGATACGCAGTATTTT
. TRBJ1-2 . TRBV10-3 CAISEQDSHGYTF TGTGCCATCAGTGAACAGGACAGCCATGGCTACACCTTC
. TRBJ2-2 . TRBV30 CAWSVHLNTGELFF TGTGCCTGGAGTGTACATCTGAACACCGGGGAGCTGTTTTTT
. TRBJ2-3 TRBD2 TRBV7-8 CASSKLAGEGTDTQYF TGTGCCAGCAGCAAGCTAGCGGGGGAGGGCACAGATACGCAGTATTTT
. TRBJ1-3 TRBD1 TRBV4-1 CASSQRLSGTGNGNTIYF TGCGCCAGCAGCCAGAGACTGTCCGGGACAGGGAATGGAAACACCATATATTTT
. TRBJ2-3 . TRBV27 CASSLAQGNTQYF TGTGCCAGCAGTTTAGCCCAGGGGAATACGCAGTATTTT
. TRBJ2-3 . TRBV5-1 CASTRAGATDTQYF TGCGCCAGCACCCGGGCGGGGGCCACAGATACGCAGTATTTT
. TRBJ1-2 TRBD1 TRBV30 CAWSVAGGYGYTF TGTGCCTGGAGTGTGGCAGGGGGCTATGGCTACACCTTC
once TRBJ2-3 TRBD2 TRBV12-5 CASGRRPQPGTSGGTSTDTQYF TGTGCTAGTGGCAGAAGACCTCAACCCGGGACTAGCGGGGGAACTAGCACAGATACGCAGTATTTT
once TRBJ1-2 . TRBV19 CASSIGIVGYTF TGTGCCAGTAGTATAGGCATAGTGGGCTACACCTTC
. TRBJ2-7 . TRBV11-2 CASSLAGGRVYEQYF TGTGCCAGCAGCTTAGCGGGGGGCCGCGTCTACGAGCAGTACTTC
. TRBJ1-1 TRBD1 TRBV4-1 CASRLLWTGDEAFF TGCGCCAGCCGCCTTTTGTGGACAGGTGATGAAGCTTTCTTT
. TRBJ1-5 . TRBV24-1 CATSDRGDSNQPQHF TGTGCCACCAGTGACCGGGGGGATAGCAATCAGCCCCAGCATTTT
. TRBJ1-1 . TRBV2 CATQGQLNTEAFF TGTGCCACCCAGGGGCAGCTGAACACTGAAGCTTTCTTT
few TRBJ1-1 . TRBV6-4 CASSATGGKAEAFF TGTGCCAGCAGTGCCACCGGGGGTAAGGCTGAAGCTTTCTTT
. TRBJ2-5 TRBD1 TRBV19 CASSIERQGAAQYF TGTGCCAGTAGTATTGAAAGACAGGGGGCTGCCCAGTACTTC
. TRBJ1-4 . TRBV3-1/TRBV3-2 CASSQGGSGTGDEKLFF TGTGCCAGCAGCCAAGGGGGGAGTGGGACGGGAGATGAAAAACTGTTTTTT
. TRBJ1-5 . TRBV19 CASSIPAPSNQPQHF TGTGCCAGTAGTATACCTGCGCCTAGCAATCAGCCCCAGCATTTT
. TRBJ2-2 TRBD2 TRBV6-5 CASSYSGWNTGELFF TGTGCCAGCAGTTATAGCGGGTGGAACACCGGGGAGCTGTTTTTT
. TRBJ2-3 TRBD1 TRBV24-1 CATRDRSDTQYF TGTGCCACTCGGGACAGGTCAGATACGCAGTATTTT
once TRBJ1-1 . TRBV6-5 CASSYSGGTEAFF TGTGCCAGCAGTTACTCGGGGGGGACTGAAGCTTTCTTT
. TRBJ2-5 TRBD2 TRBV10-1 CASSAWTGGVETQYF TGCGCCAGCAGTGCCTGGACGGGGGGGGTGGAGACCCAGTACTTC
. TRBJ1-4 TRBD1 TRBV11-2 CASSSGTGVEKLFF TGTGCCAGCAGCTCAGGGACAGGGGTTGAAAAACTGTTTTTT
once TRBJ2-7 . TRBV2 CASRLRESSSYEQYF TGTGCCAGCAGGTTGAGAGAGTCAAGCTCCTACGAGCAGTACTTC
. TRBJ2-1 . TRBV2 CASSEAPGYGGLAYEQFF TGTGCCAGCAGTGAAGCGCCAGGATACGGGGGGCTAGCTTATGAGCAGTTCTTC
. TRBJ1-4 TRBD1 TRBV2 CASSGGQVASKLFF TGTGCCAGCAGTGGGGGACAGGTAGCCTCAAAACTGTTTTTT
. TRBJ1-1 . TRBV7-9 CASSPTYRAQAFF TGTGCCAGCAGCCCAACCTACAGGGCGCAAGCTTTCTTT
. TRBJ1-1 . TRBV7-6 CASSSRSGGTEAFF TGTGCCAGCAGCTCACGGAGCGGGGGAACTGAAGCTTTCTTT
. TRBJ1-2 . TRBV6-5 CASSYGAPSNYGYTF TGTGCCAGCAGTTACGGGGCACCTTCTAACTATGGCTACACCTTC
. TRBJ2-2 . TRBV5-1 CASRDPGVLGTGELFF TGCGCCAGCAGGGACCCAGGGGTTTTGGGCACCGGGGAGCTGTTTTTT
. TRBJ2-2 . TRBV5-4 CAGWEAGNTGELFF TGTGCCGGCTGGGAGGCGGGGAACACCGGGGAGCTGTTTTTT
. TRBJ1-4 . TRBV4-1 CASSQGQPSTNEKLFF TGCGCCAGCAGCCAAGGACAGCCTTCAACTAATGAAAAACTGTTTTTT
. TRBJ1-2 TRBD1 TRBV7-8 CASSFSTGPPYGYTF TGTGCCAGCAGCTTTTCGACAGGGCCCCCCTATGGCTACACCTTC
. TRBJ1-3 TRBD1 TRBV4-1 CASSRTGLGNTIYF TGCGCCAGCAGCCGGACAGGCTTGGGAAACACCATATATTTT